These 6 T cell receptor beta chains were all obtained from the same sample, sequenced in a study of cytomegalovirus exposure and HLA in healthy donors. The protocol was immunoSEQ multiplex PCR, while the TCRdb copy is restricted to in-frame clones and leaves out a portion. Of around 150,000 clones detected, 70% to 85% appear once; the ten largest clones hold roughly 30%. The sample was PBMCs. The source is a man aged 30-40 years in good health and CMV-seropositive.

J is TRBJ1-5 and V is TRBV19; D gene ambiguous. The CDR3 is made up of 14 amino acids. The germline gives CDR1 LNHDA, CDR2 SQIVND (reference sequence). The V end lost 5 bases, the J end lost 1 base, and 9 bases lay between the germline ends. CDR3 DNA: TGTGCCAGTAGTCATACCGGGAGCAATCAGCCCCAGCATTTT. It codes for CASSHTGSNQPQHF.

The CDR3 loop reads CASSLARALNTEAFF. CDR3 in DNA: TGCGCCAGCAGCTTGGCGAGGGCCCTGAACACTGAAGCTTTCTTT. The rearrangement joins TRBV5-1 to TRBJ1-1; D unclear. This CDR3 contains 15 residues. Germline CDR1 is SGHRS and CDR2 is YFSETQ. Trimming left V 0 bases short and J 0 bases short, with 9 bases between.

This clone was found a few times. The chain recombines TRBV28 with TRBJ2-3; 7 nucleotides match TRBD2. The CDR3 is 14 residues long. The V and J ends lost 5 bases and 4 bases, in that order; junction bases with no gene match: 6. Germline V gives CDR1 MDHEN, CDR2 SYDVKM. The CDR3 DNA follows: TGTGCCAGCAGTGGCGCGGGAGTTGCAGATACGCAGTATTTT. It codes for CASSGAGVADTQYF.

V gene TRBV7-9 combines with J gene TRBJ2-7; 8 bases agree with TRBD2. Germline CDR1 and CDR2: SEHNR and FQNEAQ (reference sequence). The CDR3 is made up of 15 amino acids. With 6 bases clipped from V and 3 bases from J, the junction kept 10 bases outside the gene matches. The CDR3, as DNA: TGTGCCAGCAGATCGGGGGGGGTAGGGGACTACGAGCAGTACTTC. Its protein is CASRSGGVGDYEQYF.

This clone was detected only once. This chain uses TRBV7-2 with TRBJ2-7; TRBD2 matches 7 bases. Germline trimming cut 4 bases from V and 4 bases from J; bases unmatched to any gene: 13. Germline-derived CDR1 and CDR2 are SGHTA and FQGNSA. The CDR3 has 16 amino acids. In DNA, the CDR3 is TGTGCCAGCAGCTCACAGTCCGGGACTAAGGAGTACGAGCAGTACTTC. Amino acid sequence: CASSSQSGTKEYEQYF.

The DNA of the CDR3 is TGTGCCAGCAGCTTGACAGGGGTAGGCGAGCAGTACTTC. It is translated as CASSLTGVGEQYF. The V and J genes are TRBV7-9 and TRBJ2-7; 8 bases are shared with TRBD1. CDR3 size: 13 residues. The germline CDR1 and CDR2 sequences are SEHNR and FQNEAQ (reference sequence). The V and J ends lost 3 bases and 6 bases, in that order; junction bases with no gene match: 4. The full variable domain, with the rest looked up from reference TRBV7-9 and TRBJ2-7, is DTGVSQNPRHKITKRGQNVTFRCDPISEHNRLYWYRQTLGQGPEFLTYFQNEAQLEKSRLLSDRFSAERPKGSFSTLEIQRTEQGDSAMYLCASSLTGVGEQYFGPGTRLTVT.